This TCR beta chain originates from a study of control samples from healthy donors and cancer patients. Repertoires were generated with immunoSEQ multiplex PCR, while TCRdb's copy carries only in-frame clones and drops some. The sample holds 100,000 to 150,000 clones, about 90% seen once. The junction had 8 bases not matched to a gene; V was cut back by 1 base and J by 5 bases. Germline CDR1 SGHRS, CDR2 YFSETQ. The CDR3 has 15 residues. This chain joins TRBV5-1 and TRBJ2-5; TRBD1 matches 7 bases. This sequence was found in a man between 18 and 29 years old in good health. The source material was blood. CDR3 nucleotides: TGCGCCAGCAGCTTGATTCCAGGGGGAGAGGAGACCCAGTACTTC. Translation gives CASSLIPGGEETQYF.